This TCR beta chain appears in the sequencing data of a study of blood T cell repertoires in COVID-19. Study overall: Spain, Italy and the United States supplied samples that represented acute and convalescent COVID-19.

The Seattle patients, enrolled during active infection, were followed longitudinally. Sequencing was performed with immunoSEQ multiplex PCR; in TCRdb, only in-frame clones are kept and a portion is missing. Among under 200,000 clones, approximately 90% were seen once, and the ten largest hold approximately 10%. Sequenced material: peripheral blood. The receptor comes from a woman between 65 and 79 years old with COVID-19, enrolled during active disease.

The CDR3 sequence: CASSLEGWTGQETQYF. The CDR3 DNA sequence: TGTGCCAGCAGCTTAGAAGGGTGGACAGGGCAAGAGACCCAGTACTTC. V is TRBV11-2 and J is TRBJ2-5; 8 nucleotides line up with TRBD1. This CDR3 is 16 amino acids long. Germline V gene data show CDR1 as SGHAT and CDR2 as FQNNGV. V was pared by 0 bases and J by 2 bases, with 5 bases of the junction left unmatched.